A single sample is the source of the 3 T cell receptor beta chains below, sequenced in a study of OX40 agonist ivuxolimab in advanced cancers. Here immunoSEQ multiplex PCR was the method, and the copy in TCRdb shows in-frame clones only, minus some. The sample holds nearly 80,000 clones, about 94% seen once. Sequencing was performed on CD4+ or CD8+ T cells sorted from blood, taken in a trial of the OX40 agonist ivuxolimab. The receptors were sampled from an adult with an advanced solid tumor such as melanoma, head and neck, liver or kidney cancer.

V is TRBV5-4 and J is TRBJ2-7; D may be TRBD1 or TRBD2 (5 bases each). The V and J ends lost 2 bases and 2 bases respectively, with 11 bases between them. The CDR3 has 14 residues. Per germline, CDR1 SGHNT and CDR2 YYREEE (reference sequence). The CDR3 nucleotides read TGTGCCAGCAGCTTAGAGGGACCAGCCTACGAGCAGTACTTC. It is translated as CASSLEGPAYEQYF.

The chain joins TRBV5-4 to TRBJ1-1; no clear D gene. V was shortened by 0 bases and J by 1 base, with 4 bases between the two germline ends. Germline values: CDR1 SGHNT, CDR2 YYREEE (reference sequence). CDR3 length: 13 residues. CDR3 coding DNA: TGTGCCAGCAGCTTGGCCCAGAACACTGAAGCTTTCTTT. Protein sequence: CASSLAQNTEAFF.

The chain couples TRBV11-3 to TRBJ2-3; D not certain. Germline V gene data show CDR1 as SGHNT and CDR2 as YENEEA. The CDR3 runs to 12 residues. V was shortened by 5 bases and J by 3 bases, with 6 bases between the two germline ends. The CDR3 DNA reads TGTGCCAGCAGCGACATTACAGATACGCAGTATTTT. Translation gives CASSDITDTQYF.